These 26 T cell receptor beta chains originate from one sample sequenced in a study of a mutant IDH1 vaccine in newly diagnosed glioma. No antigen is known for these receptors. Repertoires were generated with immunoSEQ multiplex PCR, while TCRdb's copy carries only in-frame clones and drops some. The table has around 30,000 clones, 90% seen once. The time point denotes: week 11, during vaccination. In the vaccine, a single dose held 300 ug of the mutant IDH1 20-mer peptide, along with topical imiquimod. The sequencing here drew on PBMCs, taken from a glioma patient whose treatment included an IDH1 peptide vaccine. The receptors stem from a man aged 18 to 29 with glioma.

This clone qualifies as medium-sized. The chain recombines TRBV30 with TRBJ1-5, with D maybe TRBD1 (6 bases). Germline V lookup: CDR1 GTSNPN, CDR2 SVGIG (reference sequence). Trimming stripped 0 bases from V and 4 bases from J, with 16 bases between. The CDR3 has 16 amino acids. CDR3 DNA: TGTGCCTGGAGTGTACCGGGGGCACCCACTAATCAGCCCCAGCATTTT. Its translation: CAWSVPGAPTNQPQHF.

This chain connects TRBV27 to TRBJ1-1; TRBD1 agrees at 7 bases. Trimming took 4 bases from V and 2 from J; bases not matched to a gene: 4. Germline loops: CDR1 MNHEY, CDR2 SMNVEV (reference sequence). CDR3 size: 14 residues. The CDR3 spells CASSSGQTNTEAFF. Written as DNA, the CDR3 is TGTGCCAGCAGTTCGGGACAGACTAACACTGAAGCTTTCTTT.

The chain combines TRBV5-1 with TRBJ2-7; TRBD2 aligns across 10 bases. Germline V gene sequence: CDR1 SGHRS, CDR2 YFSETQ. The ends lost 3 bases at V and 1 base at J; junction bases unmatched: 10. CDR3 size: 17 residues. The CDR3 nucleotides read TGCGCCAGCAGCTCTGGGTCCTTAGCGGGAGGTTCCTACGAGCAGTACTTC. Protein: CASSSGSLAGGSYEQYF.

For the CDR3, the DNA is TGCAGCGTCCCACTAGCGGGAGGCACAGATACGCAGTATTTT. It specifies CSVPLAGGTDTQYF. V usage is TRBV29-1 and J usage is TRBJ2-3; 11 bases align to TRBD2. Germline lookup yields CDR1 SQVTM and CDR2 ANQGSEA. The V segment lost 6 bases and the J segment 1 base; nucleotides outside the gene matches: 3. The CDR3 is 14 amino acids.

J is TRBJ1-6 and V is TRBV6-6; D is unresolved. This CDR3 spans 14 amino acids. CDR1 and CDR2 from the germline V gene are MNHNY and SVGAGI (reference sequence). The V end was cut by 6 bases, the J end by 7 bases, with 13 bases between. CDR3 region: CASRPPTGNSPLHF. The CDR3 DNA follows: TGTGCCAGCAGGCCCCCGACGGGGAATTCACCCCTCCACTTT.

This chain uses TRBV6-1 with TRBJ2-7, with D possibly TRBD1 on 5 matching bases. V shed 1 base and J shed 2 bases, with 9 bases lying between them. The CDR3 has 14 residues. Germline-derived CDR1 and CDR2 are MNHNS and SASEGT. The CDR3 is CASSEVLGPYEQYF. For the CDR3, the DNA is TGTGCCAGCAGTGAAGTGTTGGGGCCCTACGAGCAGTACTTC.

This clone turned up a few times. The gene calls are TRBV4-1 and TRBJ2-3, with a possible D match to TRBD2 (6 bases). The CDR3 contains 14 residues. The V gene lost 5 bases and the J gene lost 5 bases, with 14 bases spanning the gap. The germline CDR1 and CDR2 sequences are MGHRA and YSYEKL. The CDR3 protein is CASSSREKKDTQYF. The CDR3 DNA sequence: TGCGCCAGCAGCTCTCGGGAGAAGAAAGATACGCAGTATTTT.

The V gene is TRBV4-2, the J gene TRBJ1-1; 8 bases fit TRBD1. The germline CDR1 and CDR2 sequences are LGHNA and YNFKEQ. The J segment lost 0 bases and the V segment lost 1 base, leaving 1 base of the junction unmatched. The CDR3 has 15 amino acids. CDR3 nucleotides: TGTGCCAGCAGCCAAGGGGACAGGCTGAACACTGAAGCTTTCTTT. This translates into CASSQGDRLNTEAFF.

CDR3 nucleotide sequence: TGCGCCAGCAGCTTGGACATCGCAGGACGCTACGAGCAGTACTTC. This codes for CASSLDIAGRYEQYF. V is TRBV5-1 and J is TRBJ2-7; D ambiguous. Trimming cost V 0 bases and J 3 bases, with 13 bases left between them. This CDR3 has 15 amino acids. From germline, CDR1 is SGHRS and CDR2 YFSETQ.

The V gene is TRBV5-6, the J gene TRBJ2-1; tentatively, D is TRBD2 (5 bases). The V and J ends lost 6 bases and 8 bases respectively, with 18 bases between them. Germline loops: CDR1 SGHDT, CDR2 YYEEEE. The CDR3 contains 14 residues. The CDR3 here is CASNSRTRRYEQFF. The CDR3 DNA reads TGTGCCAGCAACTCCCGGACTCGACGATATGAGCAGTTCTTC.

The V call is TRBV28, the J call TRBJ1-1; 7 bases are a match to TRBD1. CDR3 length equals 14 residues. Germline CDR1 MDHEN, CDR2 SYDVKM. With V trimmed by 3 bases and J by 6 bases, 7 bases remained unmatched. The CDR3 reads CASSFETGAAEAFF. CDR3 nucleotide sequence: TGTGCCAGCAGTTTTGAAACAGGGGCGGCTGAAGCTTTCTTT.

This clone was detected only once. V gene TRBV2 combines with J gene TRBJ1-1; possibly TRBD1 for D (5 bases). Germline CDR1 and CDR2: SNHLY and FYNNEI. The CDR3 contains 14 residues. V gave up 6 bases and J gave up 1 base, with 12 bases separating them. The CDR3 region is CASSAGTRNTEAFF. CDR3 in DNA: TGTGCCAGCAGCGCCGGGACGAGGAACACTGAAGCTTTCTTT.

The CDR3 bases are TGTGCCAGCAGCCAAGTTAACCGCCAACGTGACACTGAAGCTTTCTTT. Protein product: CASSQVNRQRDTEAFF. This chain links TRBV14 with TRBJ1-1, with no clear D. V shed 1 base and J shed 3 bases, with 15 bases lying between them. The CDR3 loop spans 16 amino acids. The germline CDR1 and CDR2 sequences are SGHDN and FVKESK.

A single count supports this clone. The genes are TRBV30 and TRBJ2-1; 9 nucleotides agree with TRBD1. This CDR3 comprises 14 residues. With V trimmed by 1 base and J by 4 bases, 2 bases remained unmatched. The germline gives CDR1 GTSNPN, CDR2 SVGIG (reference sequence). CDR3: CAWSAGTGYNEQFF. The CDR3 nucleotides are TGTGCCTGGAGTGCAGGGACAGGGTACAATGAGCAGTTCTTC.

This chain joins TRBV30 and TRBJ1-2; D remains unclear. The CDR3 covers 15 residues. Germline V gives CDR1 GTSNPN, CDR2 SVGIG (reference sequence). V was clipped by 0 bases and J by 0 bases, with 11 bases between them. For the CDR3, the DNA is TGTGCCTGGAGTGTACGGCGGGCGACTAACTATGGCTACACCTTC. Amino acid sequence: CAWSVRRATNYGYTF.

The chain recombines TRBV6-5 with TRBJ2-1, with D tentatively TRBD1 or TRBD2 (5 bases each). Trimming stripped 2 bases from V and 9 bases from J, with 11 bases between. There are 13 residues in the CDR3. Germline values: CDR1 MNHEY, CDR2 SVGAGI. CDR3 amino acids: CASSYGGLREQFF. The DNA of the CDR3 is TGTGCCAGCAGTTACGGGGGTTTGCGTGAGCAGTTCTTC.

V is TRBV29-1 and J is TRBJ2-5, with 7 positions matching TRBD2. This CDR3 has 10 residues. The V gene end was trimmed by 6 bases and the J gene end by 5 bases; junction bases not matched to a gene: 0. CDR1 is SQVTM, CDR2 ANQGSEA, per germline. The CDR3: CSVGGETQYF. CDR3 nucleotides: TGCAGCGTGGGGGGGGAGACCCAGTACTTC. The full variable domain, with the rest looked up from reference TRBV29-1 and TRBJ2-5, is SAVISQKPSRDICQRGTSLTIQCQVDSQVTMMFWYRQQPGQSLTLIATANQGSEATYESGFVIDKFPISRPNLTFSTLTVSNMSPEDSSIYLCSVGGETQYFGPGTRLLVL.

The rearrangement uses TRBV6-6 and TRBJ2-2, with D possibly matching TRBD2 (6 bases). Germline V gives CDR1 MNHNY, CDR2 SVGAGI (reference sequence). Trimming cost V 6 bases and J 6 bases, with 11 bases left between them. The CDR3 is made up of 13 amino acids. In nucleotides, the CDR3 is TGTGCCAGCAGGGAGGGTGGGTCCGGGGAGCTGTTTTTT. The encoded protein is CASREGGSGELFF.

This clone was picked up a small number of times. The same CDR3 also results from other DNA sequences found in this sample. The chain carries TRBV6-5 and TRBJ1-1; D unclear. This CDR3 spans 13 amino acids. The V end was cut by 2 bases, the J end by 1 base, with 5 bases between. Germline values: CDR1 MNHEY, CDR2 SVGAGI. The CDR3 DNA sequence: TGTGCCAGCAGTTACGAGCCGAACACTGAAGCTTTCTTT. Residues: CASSYEPNTEAFF.

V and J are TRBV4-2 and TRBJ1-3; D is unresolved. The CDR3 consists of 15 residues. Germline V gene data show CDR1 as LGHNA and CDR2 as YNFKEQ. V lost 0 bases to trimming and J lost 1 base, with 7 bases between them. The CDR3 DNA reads TGTGCCAGCAGCCAAGATGAGGGTTCTGGAAACACCATATATTTT. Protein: CASSQDEGSGNTIYF.

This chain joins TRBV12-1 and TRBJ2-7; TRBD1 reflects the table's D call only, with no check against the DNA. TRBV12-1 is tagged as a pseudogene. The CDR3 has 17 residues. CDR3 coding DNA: TGTGCCAGCAGCTTCAGTCGTCCGGGACAGGGTATTCACGAGCAGTACTTC. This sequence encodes CASSFSRPGQGIHEQYF.

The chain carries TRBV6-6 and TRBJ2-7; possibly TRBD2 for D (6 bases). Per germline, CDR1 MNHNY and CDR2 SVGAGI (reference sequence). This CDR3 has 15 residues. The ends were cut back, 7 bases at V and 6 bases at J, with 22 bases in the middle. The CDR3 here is CASTPSVGAAGEQYF. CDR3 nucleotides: TGTGCCAGCACCCCGTCGGTAGGGGCAGCGGGCGAGCAGTACTTC.

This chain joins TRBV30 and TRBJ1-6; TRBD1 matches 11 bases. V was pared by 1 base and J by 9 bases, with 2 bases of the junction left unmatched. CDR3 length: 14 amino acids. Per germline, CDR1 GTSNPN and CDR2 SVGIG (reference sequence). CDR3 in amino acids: CAWSAGQGASPLHF. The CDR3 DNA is TGTGCCTGGAGTGCTGGACAGGGGGCTTCACCCCTCCACTTT.

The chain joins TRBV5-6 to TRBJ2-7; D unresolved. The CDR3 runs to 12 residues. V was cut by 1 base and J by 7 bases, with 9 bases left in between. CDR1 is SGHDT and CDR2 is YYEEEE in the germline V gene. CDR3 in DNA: TGTGCCAGCAGCTTGCCGCAAGGAGAGCAGTACTTC. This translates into CASSLPQGEQYF.

CDR3 sequence: CSVEFGGNEQFF. Here the CDR3 DNA reads TGCAGCGTTGAATTTGGGGGGAATGAGCAGTTCTTC. This chain joins TRBV29-1 and TRBJ2-1; D perhaps matches TRBD2 (6 bases). The ends were cut back, 2 bases at V and 7 bases at J, with 9 bases in the middle. The CDR3 extends over 12 amino acids. Germline CDR1 is SQVTM and CDR2 is ANQGSEA.

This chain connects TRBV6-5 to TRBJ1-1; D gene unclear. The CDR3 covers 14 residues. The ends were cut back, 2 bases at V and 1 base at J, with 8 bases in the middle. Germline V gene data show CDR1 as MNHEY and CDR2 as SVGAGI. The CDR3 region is CASSYGVGNTEAFF. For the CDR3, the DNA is TGTGCCAGCAGTTACGGGGTGGGGAACACTGAAGCTTTCTTT.